This T cell receptor (beta chain) was identified in a study of blood T cell repertoires in COVID-19. At the level of the study: PBMCs, B-cell-depleted T cells, or T cells provided the cDNA or gDNA that made up the material.

Sequencing used immunoSEQ multiplex PCR; TCRdb keeps in-frame clones, though not all of them. The sample includes 300,000 to 400,000 clones, roughly 90% of them seen just once. Those enrolled, adults aged roughly 18 to 100 years, came from under 25 US areas. Participants reported their clinical history, and cohort assignment relied on those reports. The CDR3 has 13 residues. Germline loops: CDR1 GTSNPN, CDR2 SVGIG (reference sequence). V was shortened by 4 bases and J by 10 bases, with 14 bases between the two germline ends. The sample taken for sequencing was PBMCs or T cells enriched from blood (not recorded which). The receptor was isolated from a woman aged 30 to 39 with acute COVID-19. The chain combines TRBV30 with TRBJ1-6; weak D call: TRBD1 (5 bases). The CDR3 is CAWMGSGGSPLHF. The CDR3 nucleotides are TGTGCCTGGATGGGCTCCGGGGGGTCACCCCTCCACTTT.